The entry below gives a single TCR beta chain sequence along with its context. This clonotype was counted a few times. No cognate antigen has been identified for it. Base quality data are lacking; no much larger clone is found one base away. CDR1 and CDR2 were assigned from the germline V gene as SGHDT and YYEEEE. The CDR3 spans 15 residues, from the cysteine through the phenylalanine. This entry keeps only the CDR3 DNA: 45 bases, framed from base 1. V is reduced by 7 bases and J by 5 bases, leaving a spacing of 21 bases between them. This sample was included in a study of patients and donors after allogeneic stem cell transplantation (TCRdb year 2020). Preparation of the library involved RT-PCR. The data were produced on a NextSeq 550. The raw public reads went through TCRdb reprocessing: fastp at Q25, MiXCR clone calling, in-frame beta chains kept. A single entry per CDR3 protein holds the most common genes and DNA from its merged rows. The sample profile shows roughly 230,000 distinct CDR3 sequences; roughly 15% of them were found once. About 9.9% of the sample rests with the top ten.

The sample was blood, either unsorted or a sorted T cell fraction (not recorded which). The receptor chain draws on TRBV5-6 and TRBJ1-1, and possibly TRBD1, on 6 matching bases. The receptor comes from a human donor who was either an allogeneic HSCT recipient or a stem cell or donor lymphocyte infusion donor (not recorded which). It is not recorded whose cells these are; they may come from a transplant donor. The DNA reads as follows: TGTGCCAGCGGACACCAACAGGGTGGGGGTACTGAAGCTTTCTTT. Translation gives CASGHQQGGGTEAFF.